This T cell receptor (beta chain) was found in a study of blood T cell repertoires in COVID-19. Individuals aged about 18 to 89 years were recruited from fewer than 30 US areas. TCRdb's table, derived via immunoSEQ multiplex PCR, lists solely in-frame clones and lacks some. This sample has over 200,000 clones, with roughly 90% found just once. This CDR3 contains 16 residues. This sequence originates from a man aged 40-50 years who had recovered from COVID-19. This rearrangement joins TRBV21-1 to TRBJ1-5; the table's D call of TRBD1 was not tested on the DNA. TRBV21-1 is a pseudogene locus. The specimen was PBMCs or T cells enriched from blood (not recorded which). CDR3: CASSKARRQGNQPQHF. In DNA form, the CDR3 reads TGTGCCAGCAGCAAAGCACGAAGACAGGGGAATCAGCCCCAGCATTTT.